This is a list of T cell receptor beta chains from one sample in a study of T cells in tuberculosis. Profiling relied on immunoSEQ multiplex PCR, and the TCRdb table lists in-frame clones only, not all of them. The table shows about 43,000 clones, with roughly 94% occurring only once. Material: PBMCs. Receptor source: a donor aged 10 to 29 with latent tuberculosis or without tuberculosis infection. Some clones in this sample may be carry-over from other donors' samples. Both conserved end residues are part of each CDR3. The D gene is left open where the match is weak.

j_call: TRBJ2-1; v_call: TRBV6-4; d_call: TRBD2; cdr3_aa: CASSDSSGYNEQFF; cdr3_nt: TGTGCCAGCAGTGACTCTAGCGGGTACAATGAGCAGTTCTTC
j_call: TRBJ2-3; v_call: TRBV30; d_call: TRBD2; cdr3_aa: CAWSKSGIRDTQYF; cdr3_nt: TGTGCCTGGAGTAAGAGCGGGATTAGAGATACGCAGTATTTT
j_call: TRBJ1-1; v_call: TRBV28; d_call: NA; cdr3_aa: CASSLVAFAEAFF; cdr3_nt: TGTGCCAGCAGTTTAGTGGCTTTCGCTGAAGCTTTCTTT
j_call: TRBJ2-7; v_call: TRBV27; d_call: TRBD2; cdr3_aa: CASSLLWDGAGGPYEQYF; cdr3_nt: TGTGCCAGCAGTTTACTTTGGGATGGAGCGGGAGGCCCCTACGAGCAGTACTTC
j_call: TRBJ2-1; v_call: TRBV4-3; d_call: TRBD2; cdr3_aa: CASSQGLAGYNEQFF; cdr3_nt: TGCGCCAGCAGCCAAGGCCTAGCGGGCTACAATGAGCAGTTCTTC
j_call: TRBJ1-4; v_call: TRBV11-1; d_call: TRBD1; cdr3_aa: CASSQTGDASNEKLFF; cdr3_nt: TGTGCCAGCAGCCAGACAGGGGACGCCTCGAATGAAAAACTGTTTTTT
j_call: TRBJ1-2; v_call: TRBV6-5; d_call: NA; cdr3_aa: CASSYSGGFSYGYTF; cdr3_nt: TGTGCCAGCAGTTACTCCGGAGGGTTTTCCTATGGCTACACCTTC
j_call: TRBJ2-7; v_call: TRBV5-6; d_call: TRBD1; cdr3_aa: CASRAHGTGFKYF; cdr3_nt: TGTGCCAGCAGAGCCCACGGGACAGGGTTTAAGTACTTC
j_call: TRBJ2-7; v_call: TRBV11-2; d_call: NA; cdr3_aa: CASTLGAGAHEQYF; cdr3_nt: TGTGCCAGCACCTTAGGGGCAGGGGCCCACGAGCAGTACTTC
j_call: TRBJ2-7; v_call: TRBV5-5; d_call: TRBD2; cdr3_aa: CASTLGTSGAYEQYF; cdr3_nt: TGTGCCAGCACCTTAGGTACTAGCGGAGCCTACGAGCAGTACTTC
j_call: TRBJ1-1; v_call: TRBV9; d_call: NA; cdr3_aa: CASSVLQGNTEAFF; cdr3_nt: TGTGCCAGCAGCGTCTTACAGGGAAACACTGAAGCTTTCTTT
j_call: TRBJ1-6; v_call: TRBV7-3; d_call: NA; cdr3_aa: CASSSRPSGSPLHF; cdr3_nt: TGTGCCAGCAGCTCCCGACCCTCGGGTTCACCCCTCCACTTT
j_call: TRBJ2-7; v_call: TRBV25-1; d_call: NA; cdr3_aa: CASSEPGSYEQYF; cdr3_nt: TGTGCCAGCAGTGAACCAGGGTCCTACGAGCAGTACTTC
j_call: TRBJ2-1; v_call: TRBV30; d_call: TRBD2; cdr3_aa: CAWSGGPTSGRGNEQFF; cdr3_nt: TGTGCCTGGAGTGGGGGACCTACTAGCGGGAGGGGAAATGAGCAGTTCTTC